Below are 30 T cell receptor beta chains sequenced from a single sample in a study of blood T cell repertoires in COVID-19. Produced via immunoSEQ multiplex PCR; TCRdb's table is partial and in-frame only. The table has about 85,000 clones, around 91% seen once. Sequences were obtained from peripheral blood. These receptors came from a woman aged 80 or over with active or convalescent COVID-19.

In this sample, this clone turned up a few times. The chain couples TRBV19 to TRBJ1-5; TRBD1 matches at 7 bases. This CDR3 spans 18 amino acids. CDR1 LNHDA and CDR2 SQIVND come from the germline V gene (reference sequence). V shed 5 bases and J 0 bases; nucleotides not matched to a gene: 13. CDR3 sequence reads: CASSPKSGTVVSNQPQHF. The CDR3 nucleotides read TGTGCCAGTAGTCCCAAATCCGGGACAGTCGTTAGCAATCAGCCCCAGCATTTT.

The chain recombines TRBV5-4 with TRBJ2-3; 7 positions agree with TRBD1. Trimming removed 0 bases from V and 3 bases from J; junction bases left unmatched: 4. CDR1 SGHNT and CDR2 YYREEE come from the germline V gene (reference sequence). This CDR3 spans 15 amino acids. The CDR3 bases are TGTGCCAGCAGCTTGGCGGCAGGGGGAACAGATACGCAGTATTTT. Translating gives CASSLAAGGTDTQYF.

J is TRBJ1-5 and V is TRBV19, with no clear D. The germline V gene encodes CDR1 LNHDA and CDR2 SQIVND (reference sequence). Trimming removed 3 bases from V and 7 bases from J, with 16 bases in between. The CDR3 has 15 residues. CDR3 sequence reads: CASSISGNTGQPQHF. The CDR3 DNA reads as TGTGCCAGTAGTATCTCCGGGAACACGGGGCAGCCCCAGCATTTT.

The chain joins TRBV28 to TRBJ2-7; weak D call: TRBD2 (6 bases). V was cut by 6 bases and J by 6 bases, with 15 bases left in between. The CDR3 consists of 13 residues. Germline values: CDR1 MDHEN, CDR2 SYDVKM. The CDR3 region has the DNA TGTGCCAGCAGGGGAGGAGGGGTCGGCGAGCAGTACTTC. This encodes CASRGGGVGEQYF.

This chain links TRBV3-1 (or the pseudogene TRBV3-2) with TRBJ2-3; D gene ambiguous. This CDR3 has 12 amino acids. V gave up 4 bases and J gave up 2 bases, with 4 bases separating them. The germline CDR1 and CDR2 sequences are LGHDT and YNNKEL (reference sequence). CDR3 residues: CASSPSTDTQYF. DNA of the CDR3: TGTGCCAGCAGCCCCTCCACAGATACGCAGTATTTT.

This chain links TRBV10-3 with TRBJ1-1; no clear D. Deletions cut 10 bases from V and 0 bases from J, with 9 bases between. The CDR3 is 12 residues long. Germline-derived CDR1 and CDR2 are ENHRY and SYGVKD. The CDR3, as DNA: TGTGCCACCTCGGACTTGAACACTGAAGCTTTCTTT. It is translated as CATSDLNTEAFF.

J is TRBJ2-2 and V is TRBV7-3; D uncertain. In germline, CDR1 is SGHTA, CDR2 FQGTGA. This CDR3 has 15 amino acids. V was shortened by 5 bases and J by 0 bases, with 10 bases between the two germline ends. CDR3 in DNA: TGTGCCAGCAGCCCCACCAGTACGAACACCGGGGAGCTGTTTTTT. Its translation is CASSPTSTNTGELFF.

The CDR3 DNA reads as TGTGCCAGCAGTTCACCGGGACAGGGAGGCAATGAGCAGTTCTTC. Protein product: CASSSPGQGGNEQFF. This chain links TRBV28 with TRBJ2-1, with TRBD1 matching 9 bases. The CDR3 totals 15 residues. CDR1 MDHEN and CDR2 SYDVKM come from the germline V gene. With 4 bases clipped from V and 6 bases from J, the junction kept 7 bases outside the gene matches.

CDR3 nucleotide sequence: TGTGCCAGCAGGCAAGGGAGGGTCGGGGAGCTGTTTTTT. This codes for CASRQGRVGELFF. This rearrangement joins TRBV6-6 to TRBJ2-2, with 7 bases identical to TRBD2. This CDR3 is 13 amino acids long. V gave up 6 bases and J gave up 7 bases; unmatched junction bases: 5. Germline V gene lookup returns CDR1 MNHNY and CDR2 SVGAGI (reference sequence).

The J gene is TRBJ1-2, the V gene TRBV28; 9 bases map to TRBD1. The germline V gene has CDR1 MDHEN and CDR2 SYDVKM. J lost 0 bases, V lost 5 bases, and 10 bases had no gene match. The CDR3 consists of 17 residues. DNA for the CDR3: TGTGCCAGCAGTCCAACAGGGGGCATCAGAACTAACTATGGCTACACCTTC. Translating gives CASSPTGGIRTNYGYTF.

V usage is TRBV4-3 and J usage is TRBJ2-2, with 11 nucleotides matching TRBD2. This CDR3 is built from 19 residues. The V gene end was trimmed by 2 bases and the J gene end by 0 bases; junction bases not matched to a gene: 8. In germline, CDR1 is LGHNA, CDR2 YSLEER. This CDR3 reads CASSQNILAGAPNTGELFF. Written as DNA, the CDR3 is TGCGCCAGCAGCCAAAATATACTAGCGGGAGCCCCGAACACCGGGGAGCTGTTTTTT.

This chain connects TRBV7-9 to TRBJ2-1; 8 positions match TRBD1. Germline V gene lookup returns CDR1 SEHNR and CDR2 FQNEAQ (reference sequence). The CDR3 contains 15 residues. The V gene end was trimmed by 4 bases and the J gene end by 2 bases; junction bases not matched to a gene: 4. The CDR3 DNA reads TGTGCCAGCAGCTACGGACAGGGAACCTACAATGAGCAGTTCTTC. This encodes CASSYGQGTYNEQFF.

The genes are TRBV5-5 and TRBJ2-7, with D possibly TRBD1 on 5 matching bases. V lost 4 bases, J lost 3 bases, and 17 bases lay in between. Per the germline V gene, CDR1 is SGHKS and CDR2 is YYEKEE (reference sequence). This CDR3 contains 15 residues. The CDR3 here is CASSRAGVGDYEQYF. CDR3 nucleotides: TGTGCCAGCAGCCGTGCCGGTGTAGGGGACTACGAGCAGTACTTC. The complete variable domain, with remaining parts taken from reference TRBV5-5 and TRBJ2-7, reads DAGVTQSPTHLIKTRGQQVTLRCSPISGHKSVSWYQQVLGQGPQFIFQYYEKEERGRGNFPDRFSARQFPNYSSELNVNALLLGDSALYLCASSRAGVGDYEQYFGPGTRLTVT.

This rearrangement joins TRBV12-3 or TRBV12-4 to TRBJ2-7; TRBD1 aligns across 8 bases. This CDR3 has 12 residues. Trimming cost V 10 bases and J 3 bases; bases outside gene matches: 5. CDR3 protein: CATGTGNYEQYF. Here the CDR3 DNA reads TGTGCCACGGGGACAGGTAACTACGAGCAGTACTTC.

The J gene is TRBJ2-2, the V gene TRBV3-1 (or the pseudogene TRBV3-2), with TRBD2 matching 8 bases. The CDR3 length is 16 residues. Germline V gene sequence: CDR1 LGHDT, CDR2 YNNKEL (reference sequence). With V trimmed by 10 bases and J by 7 bases, 17 bases remained unmatched. CDR3 protein: CATSPSGSLGGGELFF. In nucleotides, the CDR3 is TGTGCCACCTCGCCCAGCGGGAGTCTAGGAGGCGGGGAGCTGTTTTTT.

This chain uses TRBV19 with TRBJ2-1; TRBD2 matches 9 bases. V shed 5 bases, J shed 5 bases, and the junction held 7 bases outside the gene matches. This CDR3 spans 15 amino acids. Germline CDR1 and CDR2: LNHDA and SQIVND (reference sequence). The CDR3 region is CASSPLAGYDNEQFF. In nucleotides, the CDR3 is TGTGCCAGTAGTCCGCTAGCGGGGTACGACAATGAGCAGTTCTTC.

The rearrangement links TRBV11-2 to TRBJ2-7; TRBD1 might be the D (6 bases). The length of the CDR3 is 13 residues. The ends were cut back, 5 bases at V and 6 bases at J, with 14 bases in the middle. In germline, CDR1 is SGHAT, CDR2 FQNNGV. The CDR3 DNA sequence: TGTGCCAGCAGCCCATTAACAGGGTCCGAGCAGTACTTC. Protein: CASSPLTGSEQYF.

The chain joins TRBV6-6 to TRBJ2-5, with 14 bases matching TRBD2. Per the germline V gene, CDR1 is MNHNY and CDR2 is SVGAGI (reference sequence). The CDR3 totals 14 residues. V was pared by 8 bases and J by 9 bases, with 8 bases of the junction left unmatched. The CDR3, as DNA: TGTGCCAGCGCCACGGGACTAGCGGGAGTTGCCCAGTACTTC. Translation: CASATGLAGVAQYF.

The chain has TRBV6-2 or TRBV6-3 and TRBJ1-2; D is perhaps TRBD1 (6 bases). Germline V gives CDR1 MNHEY, CDR2 SVGEGT. V dropped 6 bases and J dropped 4 bases, with 15 bases sitting between them. The CDR3 length is 14 residues. CDR3 nucleotides: TGTGCCAGCAGCCCAAGGACAGAACTCTATGGCTACACCTTC. Amino acid sequence: CASSPRTELYGYTF.

This clone was recorded only once. This chain links TRBV3-1 (or the pseudogene TRBV3-2) with TRBJ2-1; 16 bases map to TRBD2. V lost 8 bases, J lost 6 bases, and 7 bases stayed unmatched. The CDR3 extends over 16 amino acids. Germline V lookup: CDR1 LGHDT, CDR2 YNNKEL (reference sequence). The CDR3 bases are TGTGCCAGCGCCGGGGGACTAGCGGGAGGGGGCAATGAGCAGTTCTTC. The encoded protein is CASAGGLAGGGNEQFF.

This rearrangement joins TRBV2 to TRBJ1-4; 7 bases are a match to TRBD1. V trimming: 7 bases; J trimming: 5 bases; junction bases outside the gene matches: 4. This CDR3 region has 13 residues. The germline V gene has CDR1 SNHLY and CDR2 FYNNEI. CDR3 DNA: TGTGCCAGCAACGGACAGGAAAATGAAAAACTGTTTTTT. Protein sequence: CASNGQENEKLFF.

The chain recombines TRBV19 with TRBJ1-1; TRBD1 matches at 7 bases. This CDR3 is built from 14 residues. After removal of 3 bases from V and 2 bases from J, the junction contained 3 bases not matched to a gene. Germline CDR1 LNHDA, CDR2 SQIVND (reference sequence). Here the CDR3 reads CASSMDRFNTEAFF. DNA of the CDR3: TGTGCCAGTAGTATGGACAGGTTTAACACTGAAGCTTTCTTT.

The chain carries TRBV3-1 (or the pseudogene TRBV3-2) and TRBJ2-1; a weak D match, TRBD2 (5 bases). The CDR3 is 16 amino acids. The ends were cut back, 4 bases at V and 8 bases at J, with 21 bases in the middle. Germline V lookup: CDR1 LGHDT, CDR2 YNNKEL (reference sequence). CDR3 in amino acids: CASSPSGRTFVDEQFF. In nucleotides, the CDR3 is TGTGCCAGCAGCCCTAGTGGGAGAACCTTTGTGGATGAGCAGTTCTTC.

The sample holds a few counts of this clone. The V gene is TRBV18, the J gene TRBJ2-7; D ambiguous. CDR1 is KGHSH and CDR2 is LQKENI in the germline V gene. CDR3 length: 12 amino acids. V lost 3 bases and J lost 0, with 3 bases in between. The CDR3 nucleotides read TGTGCCAGCTCACCCGGCTCCTACGAGCAGTACTTC. Protein: CASSPGSYEQYF. Complete variable domain (other parts from reference TRBV18 and TRBJ2-7): NAGVMQNPRHLVRRRGQEARLRCSPMKGHSHVYWYRQLPEEGLKFMVYLQKENIIDESGMPKERFSAEFPKEGPSILRIQQVVRGDSAAYFCASSPGSYEQYFGPGTRLTVT.

This chain connects TRBV18 to TRBJ1-1; D gene unclear. The V gene's germline CDR1 is KGHSH and CDR2 LQKENI. V gave up 6 bases and J gave up 4 bases, with 21 bases separating them. The CDR3 runs 16 residues. CDR3 region: CASSPEVRGDGTEAFF. The CDR3 region has the DNA TGTGCCAGCTCCCCAGAGGTGAGAGGCGATGGCACTGAAGCTTTCTTT.

This chain uses TRBV9 with TRBJ2-3, with 14 bases lining up with TRBD2. The germline CDR1 and CDR2 sequences are SGDLS and YYNGEE. The CDR3 spans 16 residues. The trim removed 4 bases at V and 4 bases at J, leaving 5 bases unmatched. CDR3 sequence (DNA): TGTGCCAGCAGCTCCGGGACTAGCGGGAGTGCAGATACGCAGTATTTT. Translating it yields CASSSGTSGSADTQYF.

The V gene is TRBV9, the J gene TRBJ2-7; TRBD2 might be the D (6 bases). Between the trimmed V and J ends, which lost 0 bases and 2 bases, there was a span of 12 bases. CDR3 length: 15 residues. The V gene's germline CDR1 is SGDLS and CDR2 YYNGEE. CDR3 residues: CASSVAAGLTYEQYF. The CDR3 DNA sequence: TGTGCCAGCAGCGTAGCAGCGGGCTTAACCTACGAGCAGTACTTC.

The chain links TRBV7-9 to TRBJ1-5, with D unresolved. Germline V CDR1 and CDR2: SEHNR, FQNEAQ (reference sequence). Deletions cut 5 bases from V and 6 bases from J, with 11 bases between. This CDR3 spans 13 amino acids. The CDR3 region is CASSRRGFQPQHF. DNA for the CDR3: TGTGCCAGCAGCCGGCGGGGTTTTCAGCCCCAGCATTTT. Supplemented by reference TRBV7-9 and TRBJ1-5, the full variable domain reads DTGVSQNPRHKITKRGQNVTFRCDPISEHNRLYWYRQTLGQGPEFLTYFQNEAQLEKSRLLSDRFSAERPKGSFSTLEIQRTEQGDSAMYLCASSRRGFQPQHFGDGTRLSIL.

This clone was counted a single time. The V and J genes are TRBV7-2 and TRBJ2-1; 8 nucleotides align to TRBD2. This CDR3 is built from 16 residues. Germline V gene sequence: CDR1 SGHTA, CDR2 FQGNSA. The ends lost 5 bases at V and 4 bases at J; junction bases unmatched: 10. The CDR3 coding sequence is TGTGCCAGCAGCCTACAGCGCACTAGCGGTTACAATGAGCAGTTCTTC. Translating it yields CASSLQRTSGYNEQFF.

V gene TRBV18 combines with J gene TRBJ1-1; D might be TRBD1 (6 bases). Between the trimmed V and J ends, which lost 3 bases and 0 bases, there was a span of 11 bases. From germline, CDR1 is KGHSH and CDR2 LQKENI. This CDR3 comprises 15 residues. The CDR3 here is CASSPPGQLNTEAFF. CDR3 nucleotides: TGTGCCAGCTCACCCCCCGGACAGTTGAACACTGAAGCTTTCTTT.